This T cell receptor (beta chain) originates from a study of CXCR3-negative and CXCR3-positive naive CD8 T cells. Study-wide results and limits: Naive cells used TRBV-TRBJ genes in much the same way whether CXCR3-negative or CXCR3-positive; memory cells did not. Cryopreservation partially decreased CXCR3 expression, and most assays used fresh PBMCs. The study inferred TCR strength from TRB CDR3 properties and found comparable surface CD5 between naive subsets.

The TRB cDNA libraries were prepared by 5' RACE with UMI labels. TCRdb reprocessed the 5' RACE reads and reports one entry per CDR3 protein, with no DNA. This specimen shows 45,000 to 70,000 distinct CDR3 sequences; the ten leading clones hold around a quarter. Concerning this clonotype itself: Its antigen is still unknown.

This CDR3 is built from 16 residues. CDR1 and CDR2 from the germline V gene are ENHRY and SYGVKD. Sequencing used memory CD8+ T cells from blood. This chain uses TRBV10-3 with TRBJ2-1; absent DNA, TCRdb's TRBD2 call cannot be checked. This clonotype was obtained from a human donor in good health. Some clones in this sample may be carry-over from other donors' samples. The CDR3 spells CAISESSAGGYNEQFF.